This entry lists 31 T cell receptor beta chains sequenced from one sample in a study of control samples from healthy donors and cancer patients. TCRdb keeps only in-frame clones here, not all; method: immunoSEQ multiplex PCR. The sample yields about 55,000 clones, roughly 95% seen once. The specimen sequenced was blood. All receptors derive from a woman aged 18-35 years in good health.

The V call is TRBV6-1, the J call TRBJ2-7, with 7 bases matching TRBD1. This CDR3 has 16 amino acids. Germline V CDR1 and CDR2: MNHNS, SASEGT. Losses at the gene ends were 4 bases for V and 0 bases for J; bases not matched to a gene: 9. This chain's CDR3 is CASSGRDSTISYEQYF. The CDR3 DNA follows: TGTGCCAGCAGTGGCCGGGACAGTACCATCTCCTACGAGCAGTACTTC.

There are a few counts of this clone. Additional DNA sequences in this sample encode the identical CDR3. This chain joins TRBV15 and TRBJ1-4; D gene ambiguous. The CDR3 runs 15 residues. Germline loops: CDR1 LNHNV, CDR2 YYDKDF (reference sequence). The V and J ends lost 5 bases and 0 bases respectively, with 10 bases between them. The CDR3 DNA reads TGTGCCACCAGCGAACGTGGTGCAACTAATGAAAAACTGTTTTTT. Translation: CATSERGATNEKLFF.

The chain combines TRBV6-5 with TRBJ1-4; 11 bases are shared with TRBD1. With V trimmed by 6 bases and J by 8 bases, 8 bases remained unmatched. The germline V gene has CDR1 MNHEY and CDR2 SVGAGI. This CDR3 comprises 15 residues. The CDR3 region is CASSARTGGGEKLFF. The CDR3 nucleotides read TGTGCCAGCAGCGCCCGGACAGGGGGCGGGGAAAAACTGTTTTTT.

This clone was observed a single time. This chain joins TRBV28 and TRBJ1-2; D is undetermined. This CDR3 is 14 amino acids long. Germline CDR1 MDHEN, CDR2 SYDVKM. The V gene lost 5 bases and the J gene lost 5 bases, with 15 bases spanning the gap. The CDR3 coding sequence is TGTGCCAGCAGTCCCGGCCAAAACTTTTATGGCTACACCTTC. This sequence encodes CASSPGQNFYGYTF.

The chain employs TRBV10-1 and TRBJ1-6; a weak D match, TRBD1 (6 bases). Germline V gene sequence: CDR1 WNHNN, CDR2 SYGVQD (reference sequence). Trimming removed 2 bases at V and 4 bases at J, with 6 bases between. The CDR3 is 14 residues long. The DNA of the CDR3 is TGCGCCAGCAGTGAGGGACAGTATAATTCACCCCTCCACTTT. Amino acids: CASSEGQYNSPLHF.

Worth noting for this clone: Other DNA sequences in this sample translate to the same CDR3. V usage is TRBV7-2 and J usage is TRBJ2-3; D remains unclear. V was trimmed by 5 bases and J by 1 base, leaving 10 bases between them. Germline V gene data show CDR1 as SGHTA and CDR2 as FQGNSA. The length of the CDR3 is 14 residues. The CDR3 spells CASSVRTGTDTQYF. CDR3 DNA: TGTGCCAGCAGCGTTAGAACGGGCACAGATACGCAGTATTTT.

In nucleotides, the CDR3 is TGTGCCAGCAGCGTAGGAACTACGGATGATGGCTACACCTTC. It specifies CASSVGTTDDGYTF. J is TRBJ1-2 and V is TRBV9; no reliable D call. CDR1 SGDLS and CDR2 YYNGEE come from the germline V gene. The CDR3 totals 14 residues. V was cut by 0 bases and J by 6 bases, with 12 bases left in between.

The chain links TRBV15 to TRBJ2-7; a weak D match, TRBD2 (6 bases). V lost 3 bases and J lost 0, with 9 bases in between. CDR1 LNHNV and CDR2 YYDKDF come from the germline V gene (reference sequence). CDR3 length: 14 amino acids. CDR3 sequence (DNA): TGTGCCACCAGCAGCCAGCGGGCCTCCTACGAGCAGTACTTC. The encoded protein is CATSSQRASYEQYF.

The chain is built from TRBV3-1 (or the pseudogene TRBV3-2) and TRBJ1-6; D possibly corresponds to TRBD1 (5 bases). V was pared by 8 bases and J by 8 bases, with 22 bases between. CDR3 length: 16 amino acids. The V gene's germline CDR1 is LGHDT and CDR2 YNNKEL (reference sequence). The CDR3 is CASSGGYRDGDSPLHF. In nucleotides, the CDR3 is TGTGCCAGCTCGGGGGGATACCGGGACGGAGATTCACCCCTCCACTTT.

The CDR3 spells CASSQVGAGDIGELFF. CDR3 sequence (DNA): TGCGCCAGCAGCCAAGTTGGGGCGGGGGATATCGGGGAGCTGTTTTTT. The chain is built from TRBV4-3 and TRBJ2-2, with 7 nucleotides matching TRBD2. In germline, CDR1 is LGHNA, CDR2 YSLEER. The CDR3 has 16 residues. V lost 1 base to trimming and J lost 7 bases; unmatched junction nucleotides: 9.

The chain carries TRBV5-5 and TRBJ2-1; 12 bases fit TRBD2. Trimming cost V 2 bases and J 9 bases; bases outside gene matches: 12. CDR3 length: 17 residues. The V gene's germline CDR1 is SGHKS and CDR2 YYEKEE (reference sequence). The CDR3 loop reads CASSFMTSGGQKGEQFF. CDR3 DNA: TGTGCCAGCAGCTTTATGACTAGCGGGGGCCAAAAAGGTGAGCAGTTCTTC.

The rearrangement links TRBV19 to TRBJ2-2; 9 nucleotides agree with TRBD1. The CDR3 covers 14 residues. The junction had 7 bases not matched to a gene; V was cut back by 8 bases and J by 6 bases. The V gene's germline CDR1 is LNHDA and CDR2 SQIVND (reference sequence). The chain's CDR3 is CASRWTGEAGELFF. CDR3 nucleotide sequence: TGTGCCAGTCGCTGGACAGGGGAGGCCGGGGAGCTGTTTTTT.

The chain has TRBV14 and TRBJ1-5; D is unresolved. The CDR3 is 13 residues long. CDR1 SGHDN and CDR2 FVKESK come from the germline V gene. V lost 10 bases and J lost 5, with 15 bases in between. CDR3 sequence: CAISRSGDQPQHF. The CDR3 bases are TGTGCCATCTCCAGGTCAGGTGATCAGCCCCAGCATTTT.

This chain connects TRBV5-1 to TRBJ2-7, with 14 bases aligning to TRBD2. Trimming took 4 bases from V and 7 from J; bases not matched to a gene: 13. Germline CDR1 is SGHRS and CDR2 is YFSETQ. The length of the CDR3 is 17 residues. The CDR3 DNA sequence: TGCGCCAGCAGCCAGACTAGCGGGGGGGCCGCTGGTGGAGAGCAGTACTTC. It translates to CASSQTSGGAAGGEQYF.

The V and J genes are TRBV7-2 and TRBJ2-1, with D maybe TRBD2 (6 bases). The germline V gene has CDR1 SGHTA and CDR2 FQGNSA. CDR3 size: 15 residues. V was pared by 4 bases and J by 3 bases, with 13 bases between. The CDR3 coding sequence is TGTGCCAGCAGCTCGGGCGGGGTTAACTACAATGAGCAGTTCTTC. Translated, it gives CASSSGGVNYNEQFF.

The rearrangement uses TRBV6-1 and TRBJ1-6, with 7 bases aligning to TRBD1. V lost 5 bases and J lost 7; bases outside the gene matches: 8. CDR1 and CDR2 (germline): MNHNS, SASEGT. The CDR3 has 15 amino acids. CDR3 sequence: CASSSGTVDNSPLHF. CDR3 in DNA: TGTGCCAGCAGTTCCGGGACAGTTGACAATTCACCCCTCCACTTT.

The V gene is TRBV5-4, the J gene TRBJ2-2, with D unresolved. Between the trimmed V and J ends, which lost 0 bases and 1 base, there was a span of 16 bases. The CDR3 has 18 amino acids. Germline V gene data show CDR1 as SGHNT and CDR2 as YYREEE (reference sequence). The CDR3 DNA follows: TGTGCCAGCAGCTTGGCGGACGTCGGCAGAGAGAACACCGGGGAGCTGTTTTTT. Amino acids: CASSLADVGRENTGELFF.

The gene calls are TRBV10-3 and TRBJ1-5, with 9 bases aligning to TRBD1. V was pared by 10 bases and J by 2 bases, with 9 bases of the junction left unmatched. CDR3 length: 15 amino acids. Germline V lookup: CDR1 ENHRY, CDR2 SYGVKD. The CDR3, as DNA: TGTGCCACAGCGGACAGGGGCGGTGGCAATCAGCCCCAGCATTTT. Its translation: CATADRGGGNQPQHF.

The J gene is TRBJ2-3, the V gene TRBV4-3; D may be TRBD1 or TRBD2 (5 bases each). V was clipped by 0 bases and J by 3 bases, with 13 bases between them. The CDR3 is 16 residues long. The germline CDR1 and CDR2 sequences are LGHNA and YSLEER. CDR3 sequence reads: CASSQDGDLQTDTQYF. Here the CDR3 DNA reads TGCGCCAGCAGCCAAGATGGGGACCTCCAAACAGATACGCAGTATTTT.

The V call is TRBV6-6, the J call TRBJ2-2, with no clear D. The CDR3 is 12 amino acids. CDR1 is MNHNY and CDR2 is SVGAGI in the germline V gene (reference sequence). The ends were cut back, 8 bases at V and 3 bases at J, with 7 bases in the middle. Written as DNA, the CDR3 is TGTGCCAGCCAAAGGGACACCGGGGAGCTGTTTTTT. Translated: CASQRDTGELFF.

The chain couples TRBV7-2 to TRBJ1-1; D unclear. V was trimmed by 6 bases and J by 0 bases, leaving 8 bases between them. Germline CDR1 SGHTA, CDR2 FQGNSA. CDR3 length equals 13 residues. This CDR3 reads CASSVPLNTEAFF. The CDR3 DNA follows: TGTGCCAGCAGTGTCCCCTTGAACACTGAAGCTTTCTTT.

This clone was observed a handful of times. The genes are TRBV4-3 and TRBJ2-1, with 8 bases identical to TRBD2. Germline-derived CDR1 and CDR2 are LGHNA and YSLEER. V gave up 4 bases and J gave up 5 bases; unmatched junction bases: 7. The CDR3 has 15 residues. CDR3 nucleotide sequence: TGCGCCAGCAGCCGGAGAGCGGGGGACAACAATGAGCAGTTCTTC. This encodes CASSRRAGDNNEQFF.

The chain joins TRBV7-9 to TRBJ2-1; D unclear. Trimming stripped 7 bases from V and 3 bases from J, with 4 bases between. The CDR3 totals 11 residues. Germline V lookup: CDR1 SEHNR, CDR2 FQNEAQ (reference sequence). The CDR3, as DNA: TGTGCCAGCACCATCTACAATGAGCAGTTCTTC. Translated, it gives CASTIYNEQFF.

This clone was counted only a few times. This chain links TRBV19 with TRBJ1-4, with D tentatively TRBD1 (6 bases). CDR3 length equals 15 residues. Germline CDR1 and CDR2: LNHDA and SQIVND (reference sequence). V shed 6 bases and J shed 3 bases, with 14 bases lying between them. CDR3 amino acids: CASSDRGGSNEKLFF. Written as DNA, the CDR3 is TGTGCCAGTAGCGACCGAGGGGGATCTAATGAAAAACTGTTTTTT.

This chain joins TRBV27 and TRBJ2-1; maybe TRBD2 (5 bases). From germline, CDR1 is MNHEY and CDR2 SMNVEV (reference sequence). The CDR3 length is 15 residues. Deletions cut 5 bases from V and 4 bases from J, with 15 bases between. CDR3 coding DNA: TGTGCCAGCAGTCACGCGCCGGACTCTTACAATGAGCAGTTCTTC. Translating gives CASSHAPDSYNEQFF.

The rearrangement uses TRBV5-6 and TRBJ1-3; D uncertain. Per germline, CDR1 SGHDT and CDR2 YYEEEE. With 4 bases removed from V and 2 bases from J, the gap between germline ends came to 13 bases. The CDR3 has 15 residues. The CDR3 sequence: CASSASGRPGNTIYF. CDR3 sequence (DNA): TGTGCCAGCAGCGCCTCAGGTCGTCCTGGAAACACCATATATTTT.

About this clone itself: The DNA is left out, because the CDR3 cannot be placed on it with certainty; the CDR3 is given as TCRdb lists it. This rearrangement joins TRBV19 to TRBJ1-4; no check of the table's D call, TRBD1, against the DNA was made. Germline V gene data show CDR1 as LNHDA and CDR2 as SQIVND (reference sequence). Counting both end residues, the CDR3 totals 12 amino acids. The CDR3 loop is CASSNRVKNCFF.

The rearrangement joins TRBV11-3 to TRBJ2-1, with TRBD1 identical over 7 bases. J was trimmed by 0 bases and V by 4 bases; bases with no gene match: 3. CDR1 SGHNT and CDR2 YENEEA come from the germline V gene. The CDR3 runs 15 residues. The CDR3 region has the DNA TGTGCCAGCAGCTGGACAGGTGACTCCTACAATGAGCAGTTCTTC. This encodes CASSWTGDSYNEQFF.

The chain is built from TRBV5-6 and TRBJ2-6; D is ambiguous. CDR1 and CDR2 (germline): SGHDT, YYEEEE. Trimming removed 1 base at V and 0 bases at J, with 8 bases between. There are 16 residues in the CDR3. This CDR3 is CASSLLKTSGANVLTF. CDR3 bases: TGTGCCAGCAGCTTGTTAAAGACCTCTGGGGCCAACGTCCTGACTTTC.

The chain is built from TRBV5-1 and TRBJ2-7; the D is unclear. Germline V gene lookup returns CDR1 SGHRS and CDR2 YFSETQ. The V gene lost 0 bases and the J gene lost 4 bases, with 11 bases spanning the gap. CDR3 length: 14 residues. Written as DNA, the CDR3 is TGCGCCAGCAGCTTGGGGCACGGCCAATACGAGCAGTACTTC. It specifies CASSLGHGQYEQYF. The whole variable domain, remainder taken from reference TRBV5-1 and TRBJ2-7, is KAGVTQTPRYLIKTRGQQVTLSCSPISGHRSVSWYQQTPGQGLQFLFEYFSETQRNKGNFPGRFSGRQFSNSRSEMNVSTLELGDSALYLCASSLGHGQYEQYFGPGTRLTVT.

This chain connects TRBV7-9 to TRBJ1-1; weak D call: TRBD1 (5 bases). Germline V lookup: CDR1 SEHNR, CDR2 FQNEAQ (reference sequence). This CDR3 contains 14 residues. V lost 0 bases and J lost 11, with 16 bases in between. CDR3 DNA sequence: TGTGCCAGCAGCTTAGCGGGCGTGGAGGGGATGGCTTTCTTT. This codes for CASSLAGVEGMAFF.